The clone carrying this T cell receptor beta chain has just a few counts. These data originate in a study of radiotherapy plus CTLA-4 blockade in lung cancer. The V end was cut by 1 base, the J end by 3 bases, with 15 bases between. Looked up from germline, CDR1 is SGHNT and CDR2 is YYREEE (reference sequence). This CDR3 spans 16 amino acids. TCRdb's copy holds only in-frame clones and misses some; the assay was immunoSEQ multiplex PCR. The sample carries about 15,000 clones, about 70% recorded once. Sample: peripheral blood, taken from a patient treated with radiotherapy plus ipilimumab. The source of this sequence is a human donor with non-small cell lung cancer whose response to radiotherapy plus ipilimumab could not be evaluated. The rearrangement joins TRBV5-4 to TRBJ2-3, with TRBD1 as a possible D gene (5 bases). Here the CDR3 reads CASSLRPGLGTDTQYF. As DNA, the CDR3 is TGTGCCAGCAGCTTGCGTCCAGGGTTGGGTACAGATACGCAGTATTTT.